This TCR beta chain was found in a study of shared clonotypes between healthy human individuals. Clones were sequenced by immunoSEQ multiplex PCR, and TCRdb holds only the in-frame ones, with some missing. The data contain millions of clones, roughly 94% of them singletons. Naivety among CD8 cells was defined by CD45RO negativity and positive CCR7 selection, thereby excluding terminally differentiated effector memory CD45RA+ cells. V gave up 5 bases and J gave up 1 base, with 12 bases separating them. This CDR3 has 14 residues. Germline CDR1 and CDR2: SGHTS and YDEGEE. This chain joins TRBV5-8 and TRBJ1-1, with D uncertain. The TCR sequence derives from a man aged 18 to 30 in good health. Sequenced material: naive CD8+ T cells sorted from blood. The CDR3: CASRPPVGNTEAFF. The CDR3 nucleotides read TGTGCCAGCAGACCCCCAGTTGGGAACACTGAAGCTTTCTTT.